The T cell receptor beta chain described here comes from a study of blood T cell repertoires in COVID-19. As for the study in general: The cDNA or gDNA used as material had been derived from T cells, B-cell-depleted T cells, or PBMCs.

The CDR3 loop spans 15 amino acids. V was trimmed by 0 bases and J by 6 bases, leaving 12 bases between them. Germline CDR1 is SGHTA and CDR2 is FQGTGA. Per the authors' pipeline: The assay estimated nucleated cells by amplifying reference gene primers. Assay used: immunoSEQ multiplex PCR; TCRdb lists only in-frame clones, some missing. That table supplies the V and J calls and clone size; D and trimming were determined from the DNA. The sample shows under 300,000 clones, about 87% of them seen only once. Cohorts were determined from participant-reported clinical history. The study recruited exposed participants who had met a COVID-19 case within 2 weeks before entry.

The source is a woman between 40 and 55 years old who had been exposed to COVID-19. The gene calls are TRBV7-3 and TRBJ2-1; TRBD1 might be the D (5 bases). Specimen: PBMCs or T cells enriched from blood (not recorded which). CDR3 DNA: TGTGCCAGCAGCTTAACGGCAGGGTGGGGCAATGAGCAGTTCTTC. This sequence encodes CASSLTAGWGNEQFF. Looking up the rest from reference TRBV7-3 and TRBJ2-1 gives the full variable domain: GAGVSQTPSNKVTEKGKYVELRCDPISGHTALYWYRQSLGQGPEFLIYFQGTGAADDSGLPNDRFFAVRPEGSVSTLKIQRTERGDSAVYLCASSLTAGWGNEQFFGPGTRLTVL.